This T cell receptor beta chain was retrieved from a study of a mutant IDH1 vaccine in newly diagnosed glioma. The overall study: Vaccines were begun 4-6 weeks after radiotherapy alone, or with temozolomide cycles. Patients previously underwent radiotherapy, temozolomide, or both, and most underwent both.

Generated by immunoSEQ multiplex PCR, the TCRdb table keeps only in-frame clones and is missing some. The sample carries approximately 22,000 clones, around 80% recorded once. The time point is: week 47, end of study. Each dose delivered 300 ug of mutant IDH1 20-mer peptide subcutaneously with imiquimod. In every donor, the tumor was a new WHO grade 3 or 4 IDH1-mutant, ATRX-lost astrocytoma. The CDR3 consists of 14 residues. The V segment lost 6 bases and the J segment 6 bases; nucleotides outside the gene matches: 5. Per germline, CDR1 SNHLY and CDR2 FYNNEI. On this clone itself: Its antigen remains unidentified.

The chain has TRBV2 and TRBJ2-1; 10 nucleotides align to TRBD1. This material consisted of PBMCs, taken from a glioma patient whose treatment included an IDH1 peptide vaccine. This clonotype originated in a man aged 35 to 55 with glioma. Some clones in this sample may be carry-over from other donors' samples. The CDR3 DNA reads as TGTGCCAGCAGGAGACAGGGGGCAGGCAATGAGCAGTTCTTC. Translation gives CASRRQGAGNEQFF.